The 26 T cell receptor beta chains below come from one sample, sequenced in a study of beta chain features in type 1 diabetes. Broader study findings: TCRB CDR3s were moderately but significantly shorter in Type 1 diabetes patients in all four CD4+ subsets.

Their target antigens are unknown. cDNA synthesis used the whole RNA isolate, giving expressed TCRB sequences. Only in-frame clones appear in the TCRdb table, and some are missing; sequencing was by immunoSEQ multiplex PCR. The data show roughly 300,000 clones, about a tenth seen once. The sequencing sample was made of central memory CD4+ T cells from blood. These receptors were taken from a man between 25 and 39 years old with type 1 diabetes.

The table lists this clone with a few counts. The chain is built from TRBV6-1 and TRBJ1-2; 7 bases are a match to TRBD1. Losses at the gene ends were 4 bases for V and 0 bases for J; bases not matched to a gene: 11. The CDR3 is 17 residues long. Germline-derived CDR1 and CDR2 are MNHNS and SASEGT. CDR3 nucleotide sequence: TGTGCCAGCAGTGCGAAGGCAGGGGGAATCTCTAACTATGGCTACACCTTC. It translates to CASSAKAGGISNYGYTF.

This clone was counted a few times. The sample carries other DNA sequences with the same CDR3. The chain combines TRBV27 with TRBJ2-6; D possibly corresponds to TRBD2 (6 bases). Germline V gene data show CDR1 as MNHEY and CDR2 as SMNVEV (reference sequence). V dropped 5 bases and J dropped 3 bases, with 14 bases sitting between them. This CDR3 spans 16 amino acids. The CDR3 DNA is TGTGCCAGCAGTCCGGGGCGGGGCGGTGGGGCCAACGTCCTGACTTTC. Residues: CASSPGRGGGANVLTF.

V and J are TRBV29-1 and TRBJ2-5, with 11 bases matching TRBD2. V lost 3 bases, J lost 4 bases, and 4 bases stayed unmatched. The CDR3 totals 14 residues. Germline CDR1 reads SQVTM; CDR2 reads ANQGSEA. The CDR3: CSVDSLAGGETQYF. CDR3 DNA: TGCAGCGTTGATAGCCTAGCGGGGGGAGAGACCCAGTACTTC.

V is TRBV29-1 and J is TRBJ1-1; the match to TRBD1 covers 8 bases. J gave up 1 base and V 7 bases, and 5 bases lay outside the gene matches. CDR1 is SQVTM and CDR2 is ANQGSEA in the germline V gene. The CDR3 is made up of 13 amino acids. CDR3 amino acids: CSGRQGRNTEAFF. In DNA, the CDR3 is TGCAGCGGGCGACAGGGGCGGAACACTGAAGCTTTCTTT.

This clone appeared a few times. The V call is TRBV6-6, the J call TRBJ2-1; D might be TRBD2 (5 bases). V lost 5 bases to trimming and J lost 0 bases, with 8 bases between them. The germline V gene encodes CDR1 MNHNY and CDR2 SVGAGI (reference sequence). This CDR3 is 14 amino acids long. As DNA, the CDR3 is TGTGCCAGCAGTGACTACAACTCCTACAATGAGCAGTTCTTC. Translated: CASSDYNSYNEQFF.

This clone was found a few times. The rearrangement links TRBV28 to TRBJ1-2; no reliable D call. CDR1 and CDR2 (germline): MDHEN, SYDVKM. V lost 4 bases to trimming and J lost 4 bases, with 10 bases between them. This CDR3 spans 13 amino acids. In nucleotides, the CDR3 is TGTGCCAGCAGTTCGGACCAAATCTATGGCTACACCTTC. Residues: CASSSDQIYGYTF.

The gene calls are TRBV9 and TRBJ2-1; D unresolved. Germline-derived CDR1 and CDR2 are SGDLS and YYNGEE. Trimming stripped 0 bases from V and 6 bases from J, with 7 bases between. The CDR3 sequence is 13 residues long. CDR3 bases: TGTGCCAGCAGCGTAGGCAGCGTCAATGAGCAGTTCTTC. Protein: CASSVGSVNEQFF.

In its sample, this clone was seen many times. Additional DNA sequences in this sample encode the identical CDR3. The CDR3 here is CASSLERQSYEQYF. The DNA for the CDR3 is TGTGCCAGCAGCTTAGAGCGCCAGAGCTACGAGCAGTACTTC. J is TRBJ2-7 and V is TRBV7-2; no reliable D call. V dropped 1 base and J dropped 3 bases, with 10 bases sitting between them. The length of the CDR3 is 14 residues. Germline assignment: CDR1 SGHTA and CDR2 FQGNSA.

The sample holds a few counts of this clone. V is TRBV27 and J is TRBJ2-5, with D possibly being TRBD2 (6 bases). CDR3 length: 18 residues. Trimming took 5 bases from V and 5 from J, leaving 27 bases between them. CDR1 is MNHEY, CDR2 SMNVEV, per germline (reference sequence). CDR3 sequence: CASSLGPPRAGWKETQYF. The CDR3 nucleotides read TGTGCCAGCAGTCTCGGCCCCCCTAGAGCGGGCTGGAAGGAGACCCAGTACTTC.

This clone occurred a few times. The V gene is TRBV10-3, the J gene TRBJ1-1; D is uncertain. Germline V lookup: CDR1 ENHRY, CDR2 SYGVKD. The CDR3 totals 14 residues. V dropped 4 bases and J dropped 5 bases, with 14 bases sitting between them. The CDR3 sequence is CAISVKPDETEAFF. The CDR3 nucleotides are TGTGCCATCAGTGTTAAGCCAGATGAGACTGAAGCTTTCTTT.

V usage is TRBV15 and J usage is TRBJ1-4; D gene uncertain. There are 14 residues in the CDR3. Germline values: CDR1 LNHNV, CDR2 YYDKDF (reference sequence). Trimming stripped 0 bases from V and 4 bases from J, with 6 bases between. The CDR3 loop reads CATSRDRINEKLFF. CDR3 bases: TGTGCCACCAGCAGAGATCGCATTAATGAAAAACTGTTTTTT.

This clone was detected ten times or more. V and J are TRBV28 and TRBJ2-1, with D unclear. The CDR3 is made up of 11 amino acids. Germline V gives CDR1 MDHEN, CDR2 SYDVKM. Trimming removed 10 bases at V and 8 bases at J, with 12 bases between. The CDR3 DNA sequence: TGTGCCACCTCAGGTTGGGATGAGCAGTTCTTC. This codes for CATSGWDEQFF.

In its sample, this clone was seen a few times. The chain links TRBV28 to TRBJ2-5; 9 positions agree with TRBD1. Per germline, CDR1 MDHEN and CDR2 SYDVKM. The ends lost 4 bases at V and 5 bases at J; junction bases unmatched: 8. This CDR3 is 15 amino acids long. CDR3: CASSSGQGLGETQYF. The CDR3 nucleotides are TGTGCCAGCAGTTCGGGACAGGGTTTAGGCGAGACCCAGTACTTC. The full variable domain, rest sourced from reference TRBV28 and TRBJ2-5, is DVKVTQSSRYLVKRTGEKVFLECVQDMDHENMFWYRQDPGLGLRLIYFSYDVKMKEKGDIPEGYSVSREKKERFSLILESASTNQTSMYLCASSSGQGLGETQYFGPGTRLLVL.

This chain uses TRBV5-1 with TRBJ1-5; a weak D match, TRBD1 (6 bases). Germline V lookup: CDR1 SGHRS, CDR2 YFSETQ. The CDR3 consists of 15 residues. V gave up 4 bases and J gave up 6 bases, with 17 bases separating them. CDR3 loop: CASSLAGDIGQPQHF. Here the CDR3 DNA reads TGCGCCAGCAGCCTGGCGGGGGACATCGGTCAGCCCCAGCATTTT.

V is TRBV7-9 and J is TRBJ2-7; the D call may be TRBD1 or TRBD2 (5 bases each). CDR1 SEHNR and CDR2 FQNEAQ come from the germline V gene (reference sequence). CDR3 size: 14 residues. Trimming took off 2 bases at V and 3 bases at J, with 11 bases between the two ends. CDR3 sequence (DNA): TGTGCCAGCAGCTTAAGTGGGGGTAACTACGAGCAGTACTTC. Its protein product is CASSLSGGNYEQYF.

The chain employs TRBV5-1 and TRBJ2-3; 9 bases are a match to TRBD1. Germline CDR1 reads SGHRS; CDR2 reads YFSETQ. Unmatched junction bases numbered 9, after V lost 3 bases and J lost 4 bases. This CDR3 spans 16 amino acids. The DNA of the CDR3 is TGCGCCAGCAGCTCGATGGGACAGGGAGGATCAGATACGCAGTATTTT. This encodes CASSSMGQGGSDTQYF.

The chain links TRBV19 to TRBJ2-7; TRBD1 matches 11 bases. Per the germline V gene, CDR1 is LNHDA and CDR2 is SQIVND (reference sequence). V lost 5 bases and J lost 6; bases outside the gene matches: 3. This CDR3 has 13 residues. The CDR3: CASSLGTGGEQYF. The CDR3 region has the DNA TGTGCCAGTAGTCTGGGGACAGGGGGCGAGCAGTACTTC.

This rearrangement joins TRBV7-2 to TRBJ2-7; the D call may be TRBD1 or TRBD2 (5 bases each). Germline CDR1 is SGHTA and CDR2 is FQGNSA. Trimming shortened V by 5 bases and J by 2 bases, and 13 bases separated the two germline ends. The CDR3 length is 14 residues. The CDR3 DNA is TGTGCCAGCAGCCACCGGGACCACACCTACGAGCAGTACTTC. It translates to CASSHRDHTYEQYF.

This clone has a handful of counts. The CDR3 DNA is TGCGCCAGCAATTTCGAGCTTGACACTGAAGCTTTCTTT. This translates into CASNFELDTEAFF. V usage is TRBV5-1 and J usage is TRBJ1-1; no clear D gene. With 6 bases removed from V and 3 bases from J, the gap between germline ends came to 12 bases. Germline CDR1 is SGHRS and CDR2 is YFSETQ. The CDR3 contains 13 residues.

The rearrangement joins TRBV29-1 to TRBJ1-1; unclear D gene. This CDR3 is built from 11 residues. Germline CDR1 is SQVTM and CDR2 is ANQGSEA. CDR3 in amino acids: CSANQNTEAFF. CDR3 bases: TGCAGTGCCAACCAGAACACTGAAGCTTTCTTT.

This rearrangement joins TRBV4-3 to TRBJ1-2; D is perhaps TRBD1 (6 bases). Germline lookup yields CDR1 LGHNA and CDR2 YSLEER. The CDR3 has 14 residues. With 4 bases removed from V and 2 bases from J, the gap between germline ends came to 11 bases. The chain's CDR3 is CASSPGVGNYGYTF. Written as DNA, the CDR3 is TGCGCCAGCAGCCCAGGGGTGGGGAACTATGGCTACACCTTC.

The chain is built from TRBV29-1 and TRBJ2-3; D is tentatively TRBD1 or TRBD2 (6 bases each). This CDR3 region has 13 residues. CDR1 and CDR2 from the germline V gene are SQVTM and ANQGSEA. The CDR3 nucleotides are TGCACCGTCCGAGGGGGGCTCAGGGATACGCAGTATTTT. Its translation: CTVRGGLRDTQYF.

CDR3 coding DNA: TGTGCCAGCTACAGCACAGGGTTAGGGCAGCCCCAGCATTTT. Protein product: CASYSTGLGQPQHF. The gene calls are TRBV6-1 and TRBJ1-5; D is perhaps TRBD1 (6 bases). CDR1 and CDR2 (germline): MNHNS, SASEGT. V was trimmed by 8 bases and J by 7 bases, leaving 18 bases between them. CDR3 size: 14 residues.

This clone was seen only a few times. The V gene is TRBV27, the J gene TRBJ2-7, with D perhaps being TRBD1 or TRBD2 (6 bases each). The V and J ends lost 4 bases and 2 bases respectively, with 21 bases between them. The CDR3 has 17 residues. Germline CDR1 reads MNHEY; CDR2 reads SMNVEV (reference sequence). CDR3 protein: CASSSTGNGGRTYEQYF. The CDR3 DNA follows: TGTGCCAGCAGTTCAACAGGGAACGGGGGAAGAACCTACGAGCAGTACTTC.

This clone has more than one count but fewer than ten. The J gene is TRBJ2-3, the V gene TRBV10-3; tentatively, D is TRBD2 (6 bases). Germline CDR1 is ENHRY and CDR2 is SYGVKD. V lost 4 bases, J lost 2 bases, and 13 bases lay in between. There are 15 residues in the CDR3. The CDR3 region has the DNA TGTGCCATCAGTGGGGTTACTAGCCCCACAGATACGCAGTATTTT. Translating gives CAISGVTSPTDTQYF.

In this sample, this clone turned up a few times. The gene calls are TRBV6-5 and TRBJ2-1; 7 bases fit TRBD2. The V segment lost 2 bases and the J segment 4 bases; nucleotides outside the gene matches: 2. The CDR3 has 14 residues. Per the germline V gene, CDR1 is MNHEY and CDR2 is SVGAGI. For the CDR3, the DNA is TGTGCCAGCAGTTACGGGCGGGGGTACAATGAGCAGTTCTTC. It is translated as CASSYGRGYNEQFF.